A selection of T cell receptor beta chains follows, all from one sample in a study of blood T cells in healthy people across ages. MiXCR was run by TCRdb on the 5' RACE reads, yielding one entry per CDR3 protein. The sample has over 950,000 distinct CDR3 sequences, just over 50% seen once; the top ten hold around 21%. The sequenced material came from blood. These receptors were obtained from a woman aged 55-69 years in good health. The CDR3 runs from the conserved cysteine through the conserved F or W. D genes are given only for firm matches. Where a row states a size, it is once, few, many or the class of an expanded clone; other rows omit it.

abundance,d_gene,j_gene,v_gene,CDR3nt,CDR3aa
NA,NA,TRBJ2-1,TRBV5-1,TGCGCCAGCAGCTCCGGACAGACCTCCTACAATGAGCAGTTCTTC,CASSSGQTSYNEQFF
once,NA,TRBJ2-3,TRBV7-6,TGTGCCAGCAGCCTATCTAGCGCCGGGGCAGATACGCAGTATTTT,CASSLSSAGADTQYF
NA,NA,TRBJ2-3,TRBV6-5,TGTGCCAGCAAGGACCCCACAGATACGCAGTATTTT,CASKDPTDTQYF
NA,NA,TRBJ2-7,TRBV3-1,TGTGCCAGCAGACGAAGGCGCCTCTACGAGCAGTACTTC,CASRRRRLYEQYF
NA,NA,TRBJ2-3,TRBV10-1,TGCGCCAGCAGTGAGTCGATACTGGGAGAAGATACGCAGTATTTT,CASSESILGEDTQYF
NA,TRBD2,TRBJ2-1,TRBV20-1,TGCAGTGCGGATCCTAGCGGGAGTGGGCGGAATGAGCAGTTCTTC,CSADPSGSGRNEQFF
NA,TRBD1,TRBJ2-4,TRBV20-1,TGCAGTGCTAGACTCCCGGGACAGGGGCTAGCCAAAAACATTCAGTACTTC,CSARLPGQGLAKNIQYF
NA,NA,TRBJ1-1,TRBV18,TGTGCCAGCTCAGAGGGGAGGTACGAAGCTTTCTTT,CASSEGRYEAFF
few,TRBD2,TRBJ2-5,TRBV20-1,TGCAGTGCTAGGGAAGGCTGGGGGGGGGAGACCCAGTACTTC,CSAREGWGGETQYF
few,NA,TRBJ2-6,TRBV12-3/TRBV12-4,TGTGCCAGCAAAGGGGACCCCTACGCTGGGGCCAACGTCCTGACTTTC,CASKGDPYAGANVLTF
NA,NA,TRBJ2-5,TRBV7-2,TGTGCCAGCAGCCCATGGTTCCAAGAGACCCAGTACTTC,CASSPWFQETQYF
NA,NA,TRBJ2-3,TRBV4-1,TGCGCCAGCAGCCAAGAAAGAGGGGGGCGAGATACGCAGTATTTT,CASSQERGGRDTQYF
few,NA,TRBJ2-3,TRBV10-3,TGTGCCATCAAGGAGTATTCTAGCACAGATACGCAGTATTTT,CAIKEYSSTDTQYF
NA,TRBD2,TRBJ2-1,TRBV11-2,TGTGCCAGCAGCTTAAGTAGCGGGAGGGCCGCTGAGCAGTTCTTC,CASSLSSGRAAEQFF
NA,NA,TRBJ2-1,TRBV6-2/TRBV6-3,TGTGCCAGCACCCCCTGGGAGTCGTCCTACAATGAGCAGTTCTTC,CASTPWESSYNEQFF
NA,TRBD1,TRBJ2-7,TRBV5-1,TGCGCCAGCAGCGCTCCGGGACAGGGCAACGAGCAGTACTTC,CASSAPGQGNEQYF
few,NA,TRBJ2-6,TRBV11-2,TGTGCCAGCAGCCCCTCTGGCTCTGGGGCCAACGTCCTGACTTTC,CASSPSGSGANVLTF
NA,NA,TRBJ1-5,TRBV28,TGTGCCAGCAGCCCCTCTGGAGGGCTGAATCAGCCCCAGCATTTT,CASSPSGGLNQPQHF
NA,NA,TRBJ1-2,TRBV10-3,TGTGCCATCGGGTCAGGGAGAGACTATGGCTACACCTTC,CAIGSGRDYGYTF
NA,NA,TRBJ1-4,TRBV12-3/TRBV12-4,TGTGCCAGCAGTTTCCGGACTAGCGGGAGGGGGGATGAAAAACTGTTTTTT,CASSFRTSGRGDEKLFF
NA,NA,TRBJ2-2,TRBV3-1,TGTGCCAGCAGCTGGGGGGCTAGCTGGAGTTCCGGGGAGCTGTTTTTT,CASSWGASWSSGELFF
NA,NA,TRBJ2-1,TRBV5-1,TGCGCCAGCAGCTTGGAACCACCTAATGAGCAGTTCTTC,CASSLEPPNEQFF
few,TRBD1,TRBJ2-3,TRBV6-2/TRBV6-3,TGTGCCAGCAGTTACGGAGACAGGGTCACAGATACGCAGTATTTT,CASSYGDRVTDTQYF
NA,NA,TRBJ2-7,TRBV29-1,TGCAGCGCCGCGGCCGCGTACGAGCAGTACTTC,CSAAAAYEQYF
NA,TRBD1,TRBJ1-2,TRBV27,TGTGCCAGCAGTTTATCCAGGGGGTCAGCCCCTTATGGCTACACCTTC,CASSLSRGSAPYGYTF
few,TRBD1,TRBJ1-5,TRBV18,TGTGCCAGCGCGGCGACAGGGGAAGATCAGCCCCAGCATTTT,CASAATGEDQPQHF